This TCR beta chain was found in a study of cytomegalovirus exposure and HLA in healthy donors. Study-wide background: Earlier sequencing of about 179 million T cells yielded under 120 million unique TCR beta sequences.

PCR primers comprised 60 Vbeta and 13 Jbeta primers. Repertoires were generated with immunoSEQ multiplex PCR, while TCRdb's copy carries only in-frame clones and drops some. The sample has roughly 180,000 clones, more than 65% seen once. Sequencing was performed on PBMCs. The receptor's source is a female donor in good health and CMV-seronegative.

The CDR3 DNA follows: TGTGCCTGGAGTGTTCCGGGACAGGGGATTAGCTACACCTTC. Translation: CAWSVPGQGISYTF. The genes are TRBV30 and TRBJ1-2; 10 nucleotides align to TRBD1. Per germline, CDR1 GTSNPN and CDR2 SVGIG (reference sequence). This CDR3 comprises 14 residues. J was trimmed by 9 bases and V by 0 bases; bases with no gene match: 7.